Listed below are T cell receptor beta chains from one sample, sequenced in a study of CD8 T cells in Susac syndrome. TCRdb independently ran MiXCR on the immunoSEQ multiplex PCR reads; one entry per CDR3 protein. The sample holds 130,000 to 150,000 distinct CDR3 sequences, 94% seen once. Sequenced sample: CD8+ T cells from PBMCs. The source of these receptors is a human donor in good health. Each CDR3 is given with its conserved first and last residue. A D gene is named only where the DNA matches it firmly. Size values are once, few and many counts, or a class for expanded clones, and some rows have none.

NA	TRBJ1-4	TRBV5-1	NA	CASSLEKGGGSEKLFF	TGCGCCAGCAGCTTGGAAAAGGGTGGAGGGAGTGAAAAACTGTTTTTT
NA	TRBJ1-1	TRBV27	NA	CASSFGSRLNTEAFF	TGTGCCAGCAGTTTTGGTTCGCGATTGAACACTGAAGCTTTCTTT
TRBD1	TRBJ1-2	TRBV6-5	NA	CASSPSTGGDYGYTF	TGTGCCAGCAGTCCGTCGACAGGGGGGGACTATGGCTACACCTTC
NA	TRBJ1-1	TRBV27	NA	CASSFLPPGGSIVGTEAFF	TGTGCCAGCAGTTTCCTCCCCCCCGGGGGCAGCATTGTAGGCACTGAAGCTTTCTTT
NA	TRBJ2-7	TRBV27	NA	CASSPQGNEQYF	TGTGCCAGCAGTCCCCAGGGGAACGAGCAGTACTTC
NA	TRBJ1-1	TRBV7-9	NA	CASSLQGGDEAFF	TGTGCCAGCAGCTTACAGGGAGGGGATGAAGCTTTCTTT
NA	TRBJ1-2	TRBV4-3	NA	CASSQDMANYGYTF	TGCGCCAGCAGCCAAGATATGGCAAACTATGGCTACACCTTC
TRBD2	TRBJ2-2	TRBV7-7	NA	CASSLAGPLSTGELFF	TGTGCTAGCAGCTTAGCGGGACCGCTTAGCACCGGGGAGCTGTTTTTT
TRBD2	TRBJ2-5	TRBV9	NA	CASSPRLREGVQETQYF	TGTGCCAGCAGCCCTCGCTTACGGGAGGGGGTCCAAGAGACCCAGTACTTC
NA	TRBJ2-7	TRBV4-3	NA	CASSQEVGRSYEQYF	TGCGCCAGCAGCCAAGAAGTCGGCCGCTCCTACGAGCAGTACTTC
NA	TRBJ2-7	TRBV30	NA	CAWSVNIWDGTYEQYF	TGTGCCTGGAGTGTGAATATTTGGGACGGCACCTACGAGCAGTACTTC
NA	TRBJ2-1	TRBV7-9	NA	CASSQAQYEQFF	TGTGCCAGCAGCCAAGCCCAATATGAGCAGTTCTTC
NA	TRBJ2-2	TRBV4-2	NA	CASSNTAGNTGELFF	TGTGCCAGCAGCAACACAGCGGGTAACACCGGGGAGCTGTTTTTT
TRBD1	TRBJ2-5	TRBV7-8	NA	CASSHDRGKQETQYF	TGTGCCAGCAGTCATGACAGGGGAAAACAAGAGACCCAGTACTTC
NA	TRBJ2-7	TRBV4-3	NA	CASSRGLSQNSEQYF	TGCGCCAGCAGCCGAGGACTGTCACAGAATAGCGAGCAGTACTTC
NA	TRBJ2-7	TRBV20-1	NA	CSARDWGGMGEQYF	TGCAGTGCTAGAGATTGGGGCGGGATGGGCGAGCAGTACTTC
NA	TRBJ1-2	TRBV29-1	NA	CSVEDQISNYGYTF	TGCAGCGTTGAAGATCAGATCTCTAACTATGGCTACACCTTC
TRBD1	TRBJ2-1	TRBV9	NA	CASSVGTGGYNEQFF	TGTGCCAGCAGCGTTGGCACAGGGGGCTACAATGAGCAGTTCTTC
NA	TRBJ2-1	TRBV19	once	CASSPLQTGSYNEQFF	TGTGCCAGTAGTCCCCTCCAGACCGGGTCCTACAATGAGCAGTTCTTC
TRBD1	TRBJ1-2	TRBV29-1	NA	CSVDSRGLDYTF	TGCAGCGTTGATTCCAGGGGGCTCGACTACACCTTC
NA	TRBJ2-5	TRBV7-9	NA	CASSHRLKETQYF	TGTGCCAGCAGCCACAGACTAAAAGAGACCCAGTACTTC
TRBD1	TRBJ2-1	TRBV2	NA	CATAGTGTYNEQFF	TGTGCCACCGCCGGGACAGGGACCTACAATGAGCAGTTCTTC
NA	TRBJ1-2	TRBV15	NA	CATSRVEARYGYTF	TGTGCCACCAGCAGAGTGGAAGCGAGGTATGGCTACACCTTC
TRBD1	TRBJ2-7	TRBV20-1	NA	CSARLLTTGSYEQYF	TGCAGTGCTAGACTTTTGACGACAGGGTCCTACGAGCAGTACTTC
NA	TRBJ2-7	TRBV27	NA	CASSWKIAREQYF	TGTGCCAGCTCTTGGAAAATAGCCAGAGAGCAGTACTTC
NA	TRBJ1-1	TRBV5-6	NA	CASSWAGGSTEAFF	TGTGCCAGCAGCTGGGCGGGTGGGTCCACTGAAGCTTTCTTT
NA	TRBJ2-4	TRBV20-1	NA	CSANWSGWRAGGHIQYF	TGCAGTGCTAACTGGTCGGGATGGAGGGCAGGAGGACACATTCAGTACTTC
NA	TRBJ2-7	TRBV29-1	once	CSVGEGEGYEQYF	TGCAGCGTTGGGGAGGGGGAGGGCTACGAGCAGTACTTC
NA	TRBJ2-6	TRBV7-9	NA	CASSSPGFGANVLTF	TGTGCCAGCAGCTCGCCAGGGTTCGGGGCCAACGTCCTGACTTTC
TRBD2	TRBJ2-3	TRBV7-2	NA	CASSLSGRADTQYF	TGTGCCAGCAGCCTTAGCGGGAGGGCTGATACGCAGTATTTT
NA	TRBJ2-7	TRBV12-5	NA	CASGLMAGSIYEQYF	TGTGCTAGTGGTTTGATGGCAGGGTCAATTTACGAGCAGTACTTC
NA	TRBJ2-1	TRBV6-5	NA	CASSYSFADNEQFF	TGTGCCAGCAGTTACTCGTTCGCGGACAATGAGCAGTTCTTC
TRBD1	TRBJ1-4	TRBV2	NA	CASSDGTGGLEKLFF	TGTGCCAGCAGTGACGGAACAGGGGGGTTAGAAAAACTGTTTTTT
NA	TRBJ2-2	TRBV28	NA	CASSRTGGEDTGELFF	TGTGCCAGCAGTCGCACTGGGGGCGAGGACACCGGGGAGCTGTTTTTT
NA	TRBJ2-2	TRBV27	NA	CASSFTADPPGELFF	TGTGCCAGCAGTTTTACGGCGGACCCCCCCGGGGAGCTGTTTTTT
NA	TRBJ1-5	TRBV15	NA	CATSRDRRGNQPQHF	TGTGCCACCAGCAGAGATCGCAGGGGCAATCAGCCCCAGCATTTT
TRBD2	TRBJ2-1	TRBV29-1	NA	CSVTSGRRGEQFF	TGCAGCGTTACTAGCGGGAGGAGGGGTGAGCAGTTCTTC
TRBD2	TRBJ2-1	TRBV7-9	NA	CASSLGLAGGPSYNEQFF	TGTGCCAGCAGCTTGGGGCTAGCGGGAGGGCCTTCCTACAATGAGCAGTTCTTC
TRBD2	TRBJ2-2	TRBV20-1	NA	CSARVRGRATGELFF	TGCAGTGCTAGAGTTCGAGGGAGGGCTACCGGGGAGCTGTTTTTT
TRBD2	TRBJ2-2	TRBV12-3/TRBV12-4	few	CASSLVPGGAGELFF	TGTGCCAGCAGTTTAGTCCCGGGAGGAGCCGGGGAGCTGTTTTTT
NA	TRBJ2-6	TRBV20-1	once	CSARETFSGANVLTF	TGCAGTGCTAGGGAGACTTTCTCTGGGGCCAACGTCCTGACTTTC
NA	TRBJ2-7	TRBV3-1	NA	CASSQGPALAVYEQYF	TGTGCCAGCAGCCAAGGTCCGGCACTAGCAGTATACGAGCAGTACTTC